The rows below give T cell receptor beta chains drawn from one sample of a study of T-cell memory formation after mild COVID-19. Via MiXCR, TCRdb re-called the 5' RACE reads, giving one row per CDR3 protein. The sample gives fewer than 550,000 distinct CDR3 sequences, around 20% of which show up once; 8.4% is in the top ten. The sample taken for sequencing was PBMCs or a T cell subset sorted from them (not recorded which). The receptor source for this set is an adult woman who had mild COVID-19 (a few samples of this study predate the infection). Cell type and time point are not known. Each CDR3 is given with its conserved first and last residue. A D gene is named only where the DNA matches it firmly. Clone sizes are given selectively: once, few, many, or a class where the clone is expanded.

D	V	J	size	DNA	CDR3
-	TRBV14	TRBJ1-2	few	TGTGCCAGCAGCCAAGAGGGGCACCGGTATGGCTACACCTTC	CASSQEGHRYGYTF
-	TRBV20-1	TRBJ1-6	-	TGCAGTGCTCGAAGCCGGACTGGAGCCAATTCACCCCTCCACTTT	CSARSRTGANSPLHF
-	TRBV7-2	TRBJ2-2	few	TGTGCCAGCAGCTTAGGAGGCCCCACCGGGGAGCTGTTTTTT	CASSLGGPTGELFF
TRBD2	TRBV12-3/TRBV12-4	TRBJ2-2	-	TGTGCCAGCAGTTTTCCCGGACTAGCGGGAGACCCCGGGGAGCTGTTTTTT	CASSFPGLAGDPGELFF
-	TRBV7-3	TRBJ1-1	-	TGTGCCAGCAGCTTAAGTCCTGTCGTTGAAACTGAAGCTTTCTTT	CASSLSPVVETEAFF
TRBD1	TRBV11-2	TRBJ1-1	-	TGTGCCAGCAGCTTAGTAGGTGGGGACAGGGCGGCTTTCTTT	CASSLVGGDRAAFF
TRBD1	TRBV12-3/TRBV12-4	TRBJ1-1	-	TGTGCCAGCAGATACAGGGGCGCCGTTATGAACACTGAAGCTTTCTTT	CASRYRGAVMNTEAFF
-	TRBV5-6	TRBJ2-1	-	TGTGCCAGCAGCTTACAAGGGTTCGACAATGAGCAGTTCTTC	CASSLQGFDNEQFF
-	TRBV18	TRBJ1-1	many	TGCGCCAGCAGCCAAGGACAGAACACTGAAGCTTTCTTT	CASSQGQNTEAFF
TRBD2	TRBV5-1	TRBJ2-7	few	TGCGCCAGCACCCTAGCGGAGACCTACGAGCAGTACTTC	CASTLAETYEQYF
TRBD1	TRBV24-1	TRBJ1-5	few	TGTGCCACCAGGGGACAGGGTTCCGGTCAGCCCCAGCATTTT	CATRGQGSGQPQHF
TRBD1	TRBV30	TRBJ1-2	-	TGTGCCTGGAGTGTTGGGACAGGGGGCGGCTACACCTTC	CAWSVGTGGGYTF
TRBD1	TRBV12-3/TRBV12-4	TRBJ1-5	many	TGTGCCAGCTCTGGAGGGGGCATTCAGCCCCAGCATTTT	CASSGGGIQPQHF
TRBD1	TRBV7-9	TRBJ2-1	few	TGTGCCAGCAGCTTAGGACAGGGGATCTCCAATGAGCAGTTCTTC	CASSLGQGISNEQFF
-	TRBV7-9	TRBJ2-3	-	TGTGCCAGCAGCCACCCCTCGGGACCAGATACGCAGTATTTT	CASSHPSGPDTQYF
TRBD1	TRBV28	TRBJ2-7	-	TGTGCCAGCAGGAGCGGGACAGGGCGCTCCTACGAGCAGTACTTC	CASRSGTGRSYEQYF
TRBD2	TRBV11-2	TRBJ2-7	-	TGTGCCAGCAGCAACCCGGGACTAAGCTTCCACGAGCAGTACTTC	CASSNPGLSFHEQYF
-	TRBV3-1	TRBJ2-5	-	TGTGCCAGCAGCCAACTAGCTATATCGGGGTCGAAGACCCAGTACTTC	CASSQLAISGSKTQYF
TRBD2	TRBV5-4	TRBJ2-1	few	TGTGCCAGCAGCTTTGCGGGAGCTAAAGACAATGAGCAGTTCTTC	CASSFAGAKDNEQFF
-	TRBV5-5	TRBJ2-7	few	TGTGCCAGCAGCTTAGTCGACGGCTCCTACGAGCAGTACTTC	CASSLVDGSYEQYF
TRBD1	TRBV5-1	TRBJ1-2	few	TGCGCCAGCAGCCACGACAGGGCCTATGGCTACACCTTC	CASSHDRAYGYTF
-	TRBV3-1	TRBJ2-1	many	TGTGCCAGCAGCCAAGAGCCAGCAGCGGCGAATGAGCAGTTCTTC	CASSQEPAAANEQFF
-	TRBV3-1	TRBJ2-7	-	TGTGCCAGCAGCCAAGACGCTACAAGGGTAAGCGAGCAGTACTTC	CASSQDATRVSEQYF
-	TRBV2	TRBJ2-7	-	TGTGCCAGCACTTTAAGCTCCTACGAGCAGTACTTC	CASTLSSYEQYF
-	TRBV18	TRBJ2-1	-	TGTGCCAGCTCACCACCGGTAACACGTCTTATCTTCTTC	CASSPPVTRLIFF
TRBD2	TRBV5-6	TRBJ2-7	-	TGTGCCAGCAGCTTGGTGCTAGCGGGGGAGGAGCAGTACTTC	CASSLVLAGEEQYF
-	TRBV5-1	TRBJ2-7	-	TGCGCCAGCAGCATGGAAGGCGTCGACGAGCAGTACTTC	CASSMEGVDEQYF
-	TRBV20-1	TRBJ2-1	many	TGCAGTGCTAGAGCTGGCGTTTACAATGAGCAGTTCTTC	CSARAGVYNEQFF
TRBD1	TRBV6-5	TRBJ2-1	-	TGTGCCAGCCGAGTTGGTGGGACAGCCTACAATGAGCAGTTCTTC	CASRVGGTAYNEQFF